Given below is one T cell receptor (beta chain) in context. This entry comes from a study of technical replicates of blood from a handful of donors. Data came from immunoSEQ multiplex PCR; TCRdb stores just in-frame clones and leaves some out. The sample contains fewer than 85,000 clones, 90% to 95% of which appear only once. Germline CDR1 reads SGHVS; CDR2 reads FNYEAQ. The CDR3 extends over 15 amino acids. With V trimmed by 4 bases and J by 3 bases, 5 bases remained unmatched. J is TRBJ1-2 and V is TRBV7-6; TRBD1 agrees at 10 bases. This clonotype was sampled from a human donor in good health. The sample was T cells isolated from PBMCs. CDR3 nucleotide sequence: TGTGCCAGCAGCTACCGGGACAGGGGTGACTATGGCTACACCTTC. Protein product: CASSYRDRGDYGYTF.